This TCR beta chain was recovered during a study of response to subunit inactivated influenza vaccine. Study-wide results and caveats: A suggestion made by the authors is that each seasonal influenza vaccination recruits few new T cells.

As concerns this clonotype: The antigen remains undetermined.

Germline V gives CDR1 MDHEN, CDR2 SYDVKM. V lost 3 bases and J 5 bases, leaving 15 bases between the germline ends. CDR3 length: 15 amino acids. TCRdb re-called the RT-PCR reads with MiXCR, one entry per CDR3 protein. This sample has about 520,000 distinct CDR3 sequences, with approximately 7.7% found just once. The chain employs TRBV28 and TRBJ2-3, with D possibly matching TRBD2 (6 bases). The TCR originated in a man between 50 and 75 years old who received an inactivated influenza vaccine. This material consisted of PBMCs from blood, taken roughly 24 months after vaccination. The CDR3 region is CASSFPGVSKDTQYF. The CDR3 nucleotides are TGTGCCAGCAGTTTCCCGGGAGTTTCTAAAGATACGCAGTATTTT.